The entry below gives a single T cell receptor (beta chain) sequence along with its context. Its antigen target is currently unknown. Base-call qualities are not available, and no considerably larger clone is one nucleotide away. The data are from a study of blood T cell repertoires in COVID-19 (dated by TCRdb to the early 2020s). In the study overall: Collaborator samples came from the United States, Italy and Spain and covered acute and convalescent phases of COVID-19. The material from the prospective study consisted of cDNA or gDNA derived from T cells, B-cell-depleted T cells, or PBMCs. Deeply sampled blood TCRbeta repertoires from subjects exposed to, actively infected with, or recovered from COVID-19 were included in the dataset. The repertoires were released in a freely available public database meant as a resource for research on the immune response to SARS-CoV-2. Samples came from the ongoing ImmuneRACE study (first 160 participants) plus 1,254 subjects from 6 global collaborators. Sample metadata almost always included a de-identified subject ID, COVID-19 status, age in years and sex. HLA class I and class II types, where available, came from metadata supplied by the sample provider rather than from assay-based typing. Study-wide findings and limitations: The quantity of clinical and demographic metadata differed by source and by participant and was supplied without curation.

TCRbeta CDR3 regions were amplified from genomic DNA using the immunoSEQ Assay, a bias-controlled multiplex PCR. As for the original processing: Within the assay, amplification of reference gene primers was used to estimate how many nucleated cells each sample contained. Sequence reads were collapsed and filtered to measure the absolute abundance of every unique TCRbeta CDR3 rearrangement. For each sample, productive Simpson clonality was calculated by taking the square root of Simpson's diversity index across productive rearrangements. What TCRdb holds here is the immuneACCESS table cut down to in-frame rearrangements. Part of the clones is not present; checked against another copy, under half of the missing clones reflect an unresolved V gene, and the others are unexplained. V, J and clone size derive from that table, while D and trimming were established from the DNA sequence. The sample table shows roughly 290,000 clones, and roughly 85% are seen once. 6% to 6.5% of the sample rests with the top ten.

In the prospective study, participants were roughly 18 to 95 years old, resided in approximately 22 geographic areas of the United States, and were enrolled through a virtual design. In the prospective study, participants were assigned to cohorts based on the clinical history participants reported in a screening survey and a study questionnaire. Recovered participants in ImmuneRACE Cohort 3 were defined as having two consecutive negative NP/OP PCR tests, clearance from a healthcare professional, or resolution of symptoms. In the prospective study, mobile phlebotomists collected whole blood, serum and a nasopharyngeal or oropharyngeal swab from each participant. Prospective study participants could optionally give additional blood draws and questionnaires over a roughly 2-month period. Before DNA extraction, blood samples from the prospective study were shipped at room temperature or frozen. Via the germline V gene, CDR1 is SGHTA and CDR2 FQGTGA. The CDR3 starts with the cysteine, ends with the phenylalanine, and has 15 residues. Only the CDR3 portion is preserved as DNA: 45 bases, with reading frame beginning at the first base. The junction carries 12 bases between V and J, which are trimmed by 0 bases and 4 bases respectively.

The TCR comes from a woman in her forties who had recovered from COVID-19. The sample consisted of PBMCs or T cells enriched from blood (not recorded which). Recombination joined TRBV7-3 with TRBJ1-2, and possibly TRBD1, on 5 matching bases. The nucleotides read TGTGCCAGCAGCTTAACCCCTGACAGTTCCTATGGCTACACCTTC. Its translation is CASSLTPDSSYGYTF.